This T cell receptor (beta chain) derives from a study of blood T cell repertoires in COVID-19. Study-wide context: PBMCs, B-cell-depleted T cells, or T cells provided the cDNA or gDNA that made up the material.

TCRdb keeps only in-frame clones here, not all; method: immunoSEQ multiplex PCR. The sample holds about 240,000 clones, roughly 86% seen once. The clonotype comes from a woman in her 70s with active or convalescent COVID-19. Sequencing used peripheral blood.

This CDR3 is CASSQEPAARVYF. CDR3 nucleotide sequence: TGTGCCAGCAGCCAAGAGCCCGCGGCCCGGGTATATTTT. The rearrangement joins TRBV3-1 (or the pseudogene TRBV3-2) to TRBJ1-3; D is unclear. V lost 0 bases and J lost 14, with 14 bases in between. In germline, CDR1 is LGHDT, CDR2 YNNKEL (reference sequence). This CDR3 is 13 amino acids long.